Presented here are 30 T cell receptor beta chains from one specimen sequenced in a study of T cells in Graves' hyperthyroidism and ophthalmopathy. Amplification of TCR beta CDR3 regions was performed using RNA transcripts as template. The study used the HTBI primer set for a first-round RT-PCR of the TCR CDR3. MiXCR was run by TCRdb on the multiplex PCR reads, yielding one entry per CDR3 protein. The repertoire holds fewer than 650,000 distinct CDR3 sequences, with roughly 14% as singletons. Sequenced: blood. Every receptor here comes from a woman aged 25 to 39 with Graves' hyperthyroidism that later progressed to Graves' ophthalmopathy.

This clonotype came up many times. V and J are TRBV20-1 and TRBJ2-3, with D unclear. CDR1 and CDR2 (germline): DFQATT, SNEGSKA (reference sequence). V was pared by 1 base and J by 0 bases, with 5 bases between. The CDR3 runs to 13 residues. CDR3 bases: TGCAGTGCTAGAGGCAGGAGCACAGATACGCAGTATTTT. Protein: CSARGRSTDTQYF.

In this sample, this clonotype turned up many times. This chain uses TRBV11-2 with TRBJ2-5; D is uncertain. Germline V gene data show CDR1 as SGHAT and CDR2 as FQNNGV. V lost 3 bases to trimming and J lost 4 bases, with 9 bases between them. This CDR3 has 13 residues. The CDR3 reads CASSFGARETQYF. In DNA, the CDR3 is TGTGCCAGCAGCTTTGGCGCAAGAGAGACCCAGTACTTC.

This chain joins TRBV5-6 and TRBJ2-2, with 7 positions matching TRBD2. V shed 1 base and J 3 bases; nucleotides not matched to a gene: 6. From germline, CDR1 is SGHDT and CDR2 YYEEEE. This CDR3 is built from 16 residues. CDR3 DNA sequence: TGTGCCAGCAGCTTGTTTGCTAGCGGCTACACCGGGGAGCTGTTTTTT. It specifies CASSLFASGYTGELFF.

Many counts were recorded for this clonotype. V usage is TRBV20-1 and J usage is TRBJ1-1; D remains ambiguous. The CDR3 runs 13 residues. V lost 5 bases and J 0 bases, leaving 10 bases between the germline ends. Per the germline V gene, CDR1 is DFQATT and CDR2 is SNEGSKA (reference sequence). CDR3 protein: CSAGRNLNTEAFF. The CDR3 bases are TGCAGTGCTGGAAGGAACCTGAACACTGAAGCTTTCTTT.

At least ten counts were recorded for this clonotype. The chain recombines TRBV9 with TRBJ1-1; the match to TRBD1 covers 7 bases. After removal of 0 bases from V and 9 bases from J, the junction contained 11 bases not matched to a gene. Germline V gene data show CDR1 as SGDLS and CDR2 as YYNGEE. The CDR3 sequence is 15 residues long. CDR3 protein: CASSVAGQAGAQAFF. The CDR3 nucleotides read TGTGCCAGCAGCGTAGCAGGACAGGCCGGAGCCCAAGCTTTCTTT.

This clonotype has at least ten counts. This sequence joins TRBV20-1 and TRBJ1-5; the D gene is possibly TRBD1 (5 bases). Germline V gene lookup returns CDR1 DFQATT and CDR2 SNEGSKA (reference sequence). The V and J ends lost 0 bases and 0 bases respectively, with 18 bases between them. The CDR3 has 18 residues. The CDR3 protein is CSARDKAGPQYSNQPQHF. CDR3 coding DNA: TGCAGTGCTAGAGATAAGGCGGGACCCCAGTATAGCAATCAGCCCCAGCATTTT.

This clonotype was detected ten times or more. The chain combines TRBV27 with TRBJ1-2; D gene ambiguous. Germline CDR1 reads MNHEY; CDR2 reads SMNVEV (reference sequence). This CDR3 has 16 amino acids. The ends were cut back, 2 bases at V and 5 bases at J, with 18 bases in the middle. The CDR3 DNA follows: TGTGCCAGCAGTTTAAGCAGGTTTTCCGGCCCTTATGGCTACACCTTC. Translating it yields CASSLSRFSGPYGYTF.

This clonotype occurred many times. The chain combines TRBV10-1 with TRBJ2-7, with 8 nucleotides matching TRBD2. The V and J ends lost 2 bases and 0 bases, in that order; junction bases with no gene match: 6. The CDR3 has 16 residues. Germline values: CDR1 WNHNN, CDR2 SYGVQD (reference sequence). The CDR3 DNA reads TGCGCCAGCAGTGAGGGGGTTAGCGGGGACTCCTACGAGCAGTACTTC. Translating gives CASSEGVSGDSYEQYF.

The CDR3 protein is CASSLDQGGIRNTGELFF. The CDR3 DNA follows: TGTGCCAGCAGCTTGGACCAAGGGGGAATCCGGAACACCGGGGAGCTGTTTTTT. The V gene is TRBV5-6, the J gene TRBJ2-2; perhaps TRBD1 as D (6 bases). The V end was cut by 0 bases, the J end by 1 base, with 16 bases between. Looked up from germline, CDR1 is SGHDT and CDR2 is YYEEEE. The CDR3 extends over 18 amino acids.

This clonotype has at least ten counts. The chain links TRBV11-3 to TRBJ2-1, with D tentatively TRBD1 (6 bases). The CDR3 consists of 17 residues. Deletions cut 1 base from V and 6 bases from J, with 19 bases between. In germline, CDR1 is SGHNT, CDR2 YENEEA. In nucleotides, the CDR3 is TGTGCCAGCAGCTTAGGGAACATAGGGGGTCTATCCAATGAGCAGTTCTTC. As protein: CASSLGNIGGLSNEQFF. The whole variable domain, filled in from reference TRBV11-3 and TRBJ2-1, reads EAGVVQSPRYKIIEKKQPVAFWCNPISGHNTLYWYLQNLGQGPELLIRYENEEAVDDSQLPKDRFSAERLKGVDSTLKIQPAELGDSAVYLCASSLGNIGGLSNEQFFGPGTRLTVL.

This clonotype showed up just a few times. The genes are TRBV7-2 and TRBJ2-1; tentatively, D is TRBD1 (5 bases). This CDR3 is built from 12 residues. From germline, CDR1 is SGHTA and CDR2 FQGNSA. V gave up 5 bases and J gave up 8 bases, with 10 bases separating them. The CDR3 sequence: CASSPRTYEQFF. CDR3 DNA sequence: TGTGCCAGCAGCCCCCGGACATATGAGCAGTTCTTC.

Comments on this clonotype: This may stem from a read error, because a much larger clone lies one nucleotide away. The CDR3 sequence is CASSILPLGRKQYF. CDR3 in DNA: TGTGCCAGCAGTATACTCCCCCTGGGGCGTAAGCAGTATTTT. The chain joins TRBV27 to TRBJ2-3, with D perhaps TRBD1 (5 bases). This CDR3 has 14 residues. V was clipped by 5 bases and J by 11 bases, with 20 bases between them. Germline CDR1 MNHEY, CDR2 SMNVEV (reference sequence).

This clonotype has just a few counts. The V gene is TRBV6-1, the J gene TRBJ2-7; 8 bases match TRBD2. CDR3 size: 11 residues. J lost 8 bases, V lost 6 bases, and 3 bases had no gene match. Looked up from germline, CDR1 is MNHNS and CDR2 is SASEGT. The CDR3 DNA follows: TGTGCCAGCAGCCGTAGCGGGAAGCAGTACTTC. Translating it yields CASSRSGKQYF.

This clonotype was detected many times. The V gene is TRBV7-9, the J gene TRBJ2-5, with D perhaps matching TRBD1 (6 bases). Trimming shortened V by 10 bases and J by 2 bases, and 14 bases separated the two germline ends. This CDR3 spans 13 amino acids. Per germline, CDR1 SEHNR and CDR2 FQNEAQ (reference sequence). CDR3 DNA sequence: TGTGCCACCCTGTGGGACACTCAAGAGACCCAGTACTTC. It translates to CATLWDTQETQYF.

This clonotype came up once. Here the CDR3 omits its conserved ending phenylalanine or tryptophan, so a read error is the likely source. CDR3 bases: TGTGCCAGCGGCACCCAGGGGTTAACGTTTGATACGCAGTATTCT. Protein product: CASGTQGLTFDTQYS. The chain carries TRBV11-2 and TRBJ2-3, with D perhaps matching TRBD1 (6 bases). V was clipped by 8 bases and J by 6 bases, with 21 bases between them. The CDR3 runs 15 residues. Germline CDR1 SGHAT, CDR2 FQNNGV.

This clonotype appeared many times. The V and J genes are TRBV7-9 and TRBJ2-1; D is perhaps TRBD2 (6 bases). Germline CDR1 reads SEHNR; CDR2 reads FQNEAQ (reference sequence). Between the trimmed V and J ends, which lost 5 bases and 8 bases, there was a span of 25 bases. This CDR3 is built from 17 residues. The CDR3 protein is CASSQGEFFGSRYEQFF. The CDR3 DNA sequence: TGTGCCAGCAGCCAGGGTGAATTCTTCGGGAGTAGGTATGAGCAGTTCTTC.

This clonotype was found many times. This sequence joins TRBV7-9 and TRBJ2-7; possibly TRBD2 for D (6 bases). Trimming pared 4 bases from V and 2 bases from J, leaving 12 bases between. The CDR3 extends over 14 amino acids. Germline lookup yields CDR1 SEHNR and CDR2 FQNEAQ (reference sequence). Written as DNA, the CDR3 is TGTGCCAGCAGCTGGAGCGGGCCTACCTACGAGCAGTACTTC. It encodes CASSWSGPTYEQYF.

The V and J genes are TRBV28 and TRBJ1-5, with D unresolved. Germline loops: CDR1 MDHEN, CDR2 SYDVKM. Trimming pared 6 bases from V and 1 base from J, leaving 10 bases between. The CDR3 covers 14 residues. The CDR3 loop is CASRKGGSNQPQHF. CDR3 coding DNA: TGTGCCAGCAGGAAGGGCGGCAGCAATCAGCCCCAGCATTTT.

This clonotype was counted at least ten times. The gene calls are TRBV7-2 and TRBJ2-5; 14 nucleotides line up with TRBD2. V lost 5 bases to trimming and J lost 2 bases; unmatched junction nucleotides: 7. CDR1 is SGHTA and CDR2 is FQGNSA in the germline V gene. This CDR3 spans 17 amino acids. CDR3 coding DNA: TGTGCCAGCAGCGCCGGGACTAGCGGGAGTGGTCAAGAGACCCAGTACTTC. This encodes CASSAGTSGSGQETQYF.

The J gene is TRBJ2-5, the V gene TRBV5-5; 10 bases line up with TRBD2. J lost 5 bases, V lost 0 bases, and 19 bases had no gene match. Germline V gene data show CDR1 as SGHKS and CDR2 as YYEKEE (reference sequence). The CDR3 length is 20 residues. The CDR3 nucleotides read TGTGCCAGCAGCTTGGCGGGTCTACTCAGCGGGAGGGCCGGTGAGGAGACCCAGTACTTC. Translating it yields CASSLAGLLSGRAGEETQYF. The entire variable domain, with the rest obtained from reference TRBV5-5 and TRBJ2-5, is as follows: DAGVTQSPTHLIKTRGQQVTLRCSPISGHKSVSWYQQVLGQGPQFIFQYYEKEERGRGNFPDRFSARQFPNYSSELNVNALLLGDSALYLCASSLAGLLSGRAGEETQYFGPGTRLLVL.

The V call is TRBV6-1, the J call TRBJ2-2, with 7 bases that match TRBD1. J lost 4 bases, V lost 6 bases, and 2 bases had no gene match. From germline, CDR1 is MNHNS and CDR2 SASEGT. The CDR3 totals 13 residues. The CDR3 region is CASRYRGTGELFF. CDR3 DNA: TGTGCCAGCAGGTACAGGGGCACCGGGGAGCTGTTTTTT.

This clonotype was detected only a few times. A junction end diverges from the germline sequence, so it may reflect a read error. V gene TRBV7-2 combines with J gene TRBJ1-4, with a weak D call TRBD1 (6 bases). This CDR3 has 15 residues. CDR1 and CDR2 (germline): SGHTA, FQGNSA. CDR3 region: CANSSRGGAGEKLFF. The DNA of the CDR3 is TGTGCCAACAGCTCCCGCGGGGGGGCTGGGGAAAAACTGTTTTTT.

The sample holds a few counts of this clonotype. The V and J genes are TRBV29-1 and TRBJ1-1; 7 nucleotides match TRBD1. From germline, CDR1 is SQVTM and CDR2 ANQGSEA. The junction had 5 bases not matched to a gene; V was cut back by 4 bases and J by 0 bases. The CDR3 consists of 14 residues. The CDR3 here is CSVVDRTMNTEAFF. In DNA form, the CDR3 reads TGCAGCGTTGTGGACAGGACTATGAACACTGAAGCTTTCTTT.

This clonotype was seen ten or more times. The chain uses TRBV11-2 and TRBJ2-1, with 10 bases identical to TRBD2. From germline, CDR1 is SGHAT and CDR2 FQNNGV. J lost 4 bases, V lost 6 bases, and 6 bases had no gene match. The CDR3 length is 15 residues. The CDR3 loop is CASRYTSGTYNEQFF. The CDR3 nucleotides read TGTGCCAGCAGATATACTAGCGGGACATACAATGAGCAGTTCTTC. Filled out from reference TRBV11-2 and TRBJ2-1, the complete variable domain reads EAGVAQSPRYKIIEKRQSVAFWCNPISGHATLYWYQQILGQGPKLLIQFQNNGVVDDSQLPKDRFSAERLKGVDSTLKIQPAKLEDSAVYLCASRYTSGTYNEQFFGPGTRLTVL.

This clonotype showed up many times. This sequence joins TRBV12-3 or TRBV12-4 and TRBJ1-5; no reliable D call. The CDR3 is 14 residues long. The V end lost 3 bases, the J end lost 1 base, and 7 bases lay between the germline ends. The CDR3 DNA sequence: TGTGCCAGCAGTTTCCTGGAGAGCAATCAGCCCCAGCATTTT. It specifies CASSFLESNQPQHF.

This chain joins TRBV12-3 or TRBV12-4 and TRBJ1-2; D not resolved. The V end lost 6 bases, the J end lost 7 bases, and 12 bases lay between the germline ends. CDR3 length equals 12 residues. CDR3 sequence reads: CASRAPGSGYTF. Here the CDR3 DNA reads TGTGCCAGCAGAGCGCCCGGGAGTGGCTACACCTTC.

This clonotype appeared many times. In nucleotides, the CDR3 is TGCAGTGCTAGAGATCTCGGCCAGGTCGCTTTGGGGGCCAACGTCCTGACTTTC. Translation: CSARDLGQVALGANVLTF. The rearrangement joins TRBV20-1 to TRBJ2-6; D is ambiguous. CDR1 and CDR2 (germline): DFQATT, SNEGSKA (reference sequence). This CDR3 is built from 18 residues. Trimming pared 0 bases from V and 4 bases from J, leaving 19 bases between.

The CDR3 nucleotides are TGCAGTGCTAAAAGGCCTAGCGGGAGCACAGATACGCAGTATTTT. Residues: CSAKRPSGSTDTQYF. The rearrangement links TRBV20-1 to TRBJ2-3; TRBD2 aligns across 8 bases. Germline V lookup: CDR1 DFQATT, CDR2 SNEGSKA (reference sequence). CDR3 length equals 15 residues. Unmatched junction bases numbered 6, after V lost 4 bases and J lost 0 bases.

This clonotype appeared once. A clone one base away is much larger, so this may be a read error. The chain has TRBV3-1 and TRBJ1-1; 8 bases are a match to TRBD1. Per the germline V gene, CDR1 is LGHDT and CDR2 is YNNKEL (reference sequence). The CDR3 loop spans 15 amino acids. V shed 1 base and J 5 bases; nucleotides not matched to a gene: 6. CDR3 in DNA: TGTGCCAGCAGCCAAGGGACAGGGTTAAAGACTGAAGCTTTCTTT. Translated: CASSQGTGLKTEAFF.

This clonotype showed up many times. The chain carries TRBV6-1 and TRBJ1-4; no clear D gene. The germline CDR1 and CDR2 sequences are MNHNS and SASEGT. This CDR3 spans 14 amino acids. The V and J ends lost 8 bases and 0 bases respectively, with 10 bases between them. CDR3 DNA sequence: TGTGCCAGCTCTTCGGTGTCAACTAATGAAAAACTGTTTTTT. Amino acid sequence: CASSSVSTNEKLFF.